This passage covers 21 T cell receptor beta chains from one sample sequenced in a study of T-cell reconstitution after alpha-beta-depleted transplantation in children. Unique molecular identifiers were incorporated into the prepared TCRbeta library. TCRdb itself ran the PCR reads through MiXCR, one entry per CDR3 protein. Altogether around 450,000 distinct CDR3 sequences are present, roughly 44% being singletons, with the ten largest covering 27%. The sample here was PBMCs, taken before TCRalphabeta/CD19-depleted stem cell transplant. Source of these receptors: a girl aged 2 to 9 with aplastic anemia, due to receive a stem cell transplant.

The gene calls are TRBV12-3 or TRBV12-4 and TRBJ1-1; D gene uncertain. Deletions cut 3 bases from V and 5 bases from J, with 10 bases between. The CDR3 sequence is 13 residues long. The DNA of the CDR3 is TGTGCCAGCAGTTTTAACGGGGAAACTGAAGCTTTCTTT. It specifies CASSFNGETEAFF.

This clonotype was counted ten times or more. The gene calls are TRBV3-1 and TRBJ2-1; 7 nucleotides align to TRBD2. The V and J ends lost 5 bases and 8 bases, in that order; junction bases with no gene match: 9. Germline CDR1 LGHDT, CDR2 YNNKEL (reference sequence). CDR3 length: 14 amino acids. The CDR3 loop is CASSLRLATDEQFF. The CDR3 DNA reads as TGTGCCAGCAGCTTAAGACTAGCTACAGATGAGCAGTTCTTC.

J is TRBJ2-2 and V is TRBV20-1; 8 nucleotides match TRBD2. CDR1 and CDR2 (germline): DFQATT, SNEGSKA (reference sequence). V was pared by 3 bases and J by 5 bases, with 8 bases of the junction left unmatched. The CDR3 loop spans 15 amino acids. The CDR3 loop reads CSARTGGRSTGELFF. The CDR3 DNA is TGCAGTGCTAGGACTGGCGGGAGGAGTACCGGGGAGCTGTTTTTT.

This clonotype was observed at least ten times. In DNA form, the CDR3 reads TGCGCCAGCAGCTTCCGGGACAGGGGGCGTATCGGTAATGAAAAACTGTTTTTT. Amino acid sequence: CASSFRDRGRIGNEKLFF. V usage is TRBV5-1 and J usage is TRBJ1-4, with 12 positions matching TRBD1. The V gene end was trimmed by 2 bases and the J gene end by 4 bases; junction bases not matched to a gene: 9. The CDR3 consists of 18 residues. CDR1 and CDR2 from the germline V gene are SGHRS and YFSETQ.

The V call is TRBV6-1, the J call TRBJ2-3, with 7 bases lining up with TRBD2. The germline gives CDR1 MNHNS, CDR2 SASEGT. Trimming removed 6 bases from V and 8 bases from J; junction bases left unmatched: 14. CDR3 length equals 15 residues. The CDR3 region is CASSHSSGGGPTQYF. In DNA form, the CDR3 reads TGTGCCAGCAGCCACTCTAGCGGTGGGGGACCTACGCAGTATTTT.

This clonotype was picked up a small number of times. J is TRBJ2-7 and V is TRBV20-1; either TRBD1 or TRBD2 may supply D (5 bases each). V was clipped by 3 bases and J by 0 bases, with 12 bases between them. This CDR3 has 14 amino acids. CDR1 is DFQATT, CDR2 SNEGSKA, per germline (reference sequence). The CDR3 DNA is TGCAGTGCTAGTACGGGGCGTAACTCCTACGAGCAGTACTTC. The encoded protein is CSASTGRNSYEQYF.

This clonotype came up once. This chain links TRBV20-1 with TRBJ2-1; 11 positions match TRBD2. This CDR3 contains 15 residues. CDR1 is DFQATT and CDR2 is SNEGSKA in the germline V gene (reference sequence). J gave up 4 bases and V 8 bases, and 10 bases lay outside the gene matches. The CDR3 DNA reads as TGCAGTTCTGCGATAGCGGGAGGGCCTTACAATGAGCAGTTCTTC. It specifies CSSAIAGGPYNEQFF.

This chain uses TRBV2 with TRBJ2-7, with D perhaps TRBD2 (5 bases). V shed 2 bases and J shed 9 bases, with 14 bases lying between them. This CDR3 comprises 13 residues. CDR1 is SNHLY, CDR2 FYNNEI, per germline. CDR3 DNA sequence: TGTGCCAGCAGTGAATGGGAGACTCTAGGGCAGTACTTC. It translates to CASSEWETLGQYF.

This sequence joins TRBV12-3 or TRBV12-4 and TRBJ1-3, with 7 bases that match TRBD1. CDR3 size: 15 residues. J lost 2 bases, V lost 6 bases, and 7 bases had no gene match. Here the CDR3 reads CASRQDRVAGNTIYF. CDR3 sequence (DNA): TGTGCCAGCAGACAAGACAGGGTGGCTGGAAACACCATATATTTT.

This clonotype occurred many times. This chain connects TRBV28 to TRBJ1-2, with TRBD1 matching over 7 bases. J lost 4 bases, V lost 5 bases, and 7 bases had no gene match. This CDR3 region has 14 residues. Germline V gives CDR1 MDHEN, CDR2 SYDVKM. This CDR3 reads CASSPRDSGYGYTF. The CDR3 DNA reads as TGTGCCAGCAGTCCGCGGGACAGCGGCTATGGCTACACCTTC.

This clonotype turned up a few times. This rearrangement joins TRBV28 to TRBJ1-2, with D maybe TRBD1 (5 bases). The CDR3 is made up of 18 amino acids. CDR1 MDHEN and CDR2 SYDVKM come from the germline V gene. V was cut by 6 bases and J by 0 bases, with 23 bases left in between. The CDR3 DNA is TGTGCCAGCAGCACACCCCTCCTCGGGGCAGACTCTAACTATGGCTACACCTTC. Translated: CASSTPLLGADSNYGYTF.

The chain carries TRBV11-2 and TRBJ1-2, with TRBD1 as a possible D gene (5 bases). This CDR3 is built from 13 residues. Germline V gives CDR1 SGHAT, CDR2 FQNNGV. Between the trimmed V and J ends, which lost 5 bases and 5 bases, there was a span of 12 bases. The CDR3 region is CASSPKGTYGYTF. CDR3 nucleotide sequence: TGTGCCAGCAGCCCCAAGGGGACGTATGGCTACACCTTC.

The chain carries TRBV30 and TRBJ2-1; D uncertain. The V end lost 2 bases, the J end lost 7 bases, and 6 bases lay between the germline ends. The CDR3 has 11 amino acids. The germline gives CDR1 GTSNPN, CDR2 SVGIG (reference sequence). The CDR3 spells CAWSNRNEQFF. CDR3 in DNA: TGTGCCTGGAGTAATAGGAATGAGCAGTTCTTC. Variable domain in full (rest from reference TRBV30 and TRBJ2-1): SQTIHQWPATLVQPVGSPLSLECTVEGTSNPNLYWYRQAAGRGLQLLFYSVGIGQISSEVPQNLSASRPQDRQFILSSKKLLLSDSGFYLCAWSNRNEQFFGPGTRLTVL.

V gene TRBV20-1 combines with J gene TRBJ1-1; a weak D match, TRBD1 (6 bases). The CDR3 has 13 residues. Germline CDR1 and CDR2: DFQATT and SNEGSKA (reference sequence). V gave up 6 bases and J gave up 5 bases, with 16 bases separating them. CDR3 nucleotides: TGCAGTGCGCTGAGGGGGACCCTAACTGAAGCTTTCTTT. This gives the protein CSALRGTLTEAFF.

At least ten counts were recorded for this clonotype. The chain has TRBV7-9 and TRBJ1-4, with 8 bases lining up with TRBD1. The CDR3 runs 14 residues. V dropped 4 bases and J dropped 6; count of bases not matched to a gene: 4. Per the germline V gene, CDR1 is SEHNR and CDR2 is FQNEAQ (reference sequence). The DNA for the CDR3 is TGTGCCAGCAGCTGGGGACAGGTCGATGAAAAACTGTTTTTT. Protein sequence: CASSWGQVDEKLFF.

The chain joins TRBV7-9 to TRBJ2-7; D possibly matches TRBD1 or TRBD2 (5 bases each). Trimming removed 5 bases at V and 2 bases at J, with 16 bases between. CDR1 SEHNR and CDR2 FQNEAQ come from the germline V gene (reference sequence). The CDR3 totals 15 residues. In DNA, the CDR3 is TGTGCCAGCAGCAACCTCGGGACGGGAACCTACGAGCAGTACTTC. Its protein product is CASSNLGTGTYEQYF.

The chain is built from TRBV15 and TRBJ2-1; 11 bases map to TRBD2. CDR3 length: 17 amino acids. Trimming took 4 bases from V and 2 from J; bases not matched to a gene: 7. Germline V gives CDR1 LNHNV, CDR2 YYDKDF (reference sequence). The CDR3 nucleotides read TGTGCCACCAGCATAACCCTGACTAGCGGGACCTACAATGAGCAGTTCTTC. Amino acids: CATSITLTSGTYNEQFF.

Many counts were recorded for this clonotype. This chain links TRBV28 with TRBJ2-3; tentative D call: TRBD2 (5 bases). The V end was cut by 7 bases, the J end by 2 bases, with 10 bases between. CDR3 length: 13 residues. The germline V gene has CDR1 MDHEN and CDR2 SYDVKM. The CDR3: CASTADPTDTQYF. CDR3 DNA sequence: TGTGCCAGCACAGCGGATCCCACAGATACGCAGTATTTT.

This clonotype was detected many times. The chain carries TRBV7-9 and TRBJ2-4; unclear D gene. CDR1 and CDR2 (germline): SEHNR, FQNEAQ (reference sequence). V lost 4 bases and J 2 bases, leaving 12 bases between the germline ends. The CDR3 extends over 15 amino acids. This CDR3 is CASSSLGGTKNIQYF. The CDR3, as DNA: TGTGCCAGCAGCTCACTCGGTGGGACCAAAAACATTCAGTACTTC.

This rearrangement joins TRBV2 to TRBJ1-1; weak D call: TRBD1 (5 bases). The CDR3 is 14 residues long. V was pared by 1 base and J by 3 bases, with 9 bases between. Germline loops: CDR1 SNHLY, CDR2 FYNNEI. In nucleotides, the CDR3 is TGTGCCAGCAGTGAAGGGGGGATATACACTGAAGCTTTCTTT. It is translated as CASSEGGIYTEAFF. Full variable domain (rest looked up from reference TRBV2 and TRBJ1-1): EPEVTQTPSHQVTQMGQEVILRCVPISNHLYFYWYRQILGQKVEFLVSFYNNEISEKSEIFDDQFSVERPDGSNFTLKIRSTKLEDSAMYFCASSEGGIYTEAFFGQGTRLTVV.

This rearrangement joins TRBV5-5 to TRBJ1-4; 7 nucleotides align to TRBD1. This CDR3 contains 16 residues. V was pared by 2 bases and J by 5 bases, with 9 bases of the junction left unmatched. Germline V gene lookup returns CDR1 SGHKS and CDR2 YYEKEE (reference sequence). CDR3 nucleotide sequence: TGTGCCAGCAGCTTATCCCCCGGGACAGTAAATGAAAAACTGTTTTTT. Amino acid sequence: CASSLSPGTVNEKLFF.